This T cell receptor beta chain was identified in a study of cytomegalovirus exposure and HLA in healthy donors. The PCR used 60 Vbeta and 13 Jbeta primers. As originally analysed: Among the unique TCR beta chains that a later analysis counted, about 81 million in all, 10 million to 14 million were shared. TCRdb's table, derived via immunoSEQ multiplex PCR, lists solely in-frame clones and lacks some. D and trimming were read from the DNA, whereas the V and J calls and clone size are those reported in that table. The profile covers roughly 280,000 clones, with just over 70% appearing a single time and over 2% taken by the ten largest. For this clone: No antigen is known for it.

Study conclusions and caveats: With DRB1 most and HLA-C fewest, TCR association rates differed between HLA loci in a later analysis. It was confirmed in vitro that a few of the CMV-associated chains were specific for CMV antigens.

The V segment lost 0 bases and the J segment 4 bases; nucleotides outside the gene matches: 6. The germline CDR1 and CDR2 sequences are MNHNY and SVGAGI (reference sequence). The length of the CDR3 is 16 residues. This sequence was found in a female donor in good health and CMV-seronegative. What was sequenced was PBMCs. This sequence joins TRBV6-6 and TRBJ1-5, with 7 bases fitting TRBD1. CDR3 bases: TGTGCCAGCAGTTACTCCGACAGGGTAAGGAATCAGCCCCAGCATTTT. Amino acid sequence: CASSYSDRVRNQPQHF.